This T cell receptor beta chain was found in a study of blood T cell repertoires in COVID-19. At the level of the study: The United States, Italy and Spain were the sources of the acute and convalescent COVID-19 samples.

This clone came up once. Assay used: immunoSEQ multiplex PCR; TCRdb lists only in-frame clones, some missing. The sample has around 620,000 clones, 75% to 90% seen once. The germline V and J ends were trimmed by 3 bases and 3 bases, with 15 bases remaining between them. The CDR3 is made up of 16 amino acids. Germline V gene lookup returns CDR1 SGHTA and CDR2 FQGNSA. The source is a woman between 18 and 29 years old with acute or convalescent COVID-19. Sequenced material: peripheral blood. V gene TRBV7-2 combines with J gene TRBJ2-1; perhaps TRBD2 as D (6 bases). The chain's CDR3 is CASSLHVATSYNEQFF. CDR3 DNA: TGTGCCAGCAGCTTGCACGTCGCGACTAGCTACAATGAGCAGTTCTTC.